This TCR beta chain derives from a study of CD8 T cells in Susac syndrome. Whole-study context: Sequencing included Susac syndrome patients, five or six of them with active disease and roughly 8 in remission.

CDR1 SGHDN and CDR2 FVKESK come from the germline V gene. V lost 6 bases, J lost 0 bases, and 3 bases lay in between. This CDR3 is built from 12 residues. Reverse transcription used 0.5 to 1 ug RNA and random hexamers. TCRdb reanalysed the immunoSEQ multiplex PCR reads using MiXCR and keeps one entry per CDR3 protein. The profile covers 100,000 to 150,000 distinct CDR3 sequences, with around 94% appearing a single time and 0.2% to 0.25% taken by the ten largest. This receptor was taken from a human donor with Susac syndrome. This chain joins TRBV14 and TRBJ2-1; D gene ambiguous. Specimen: CD8+ T cells from PBMCs. The CDR3 DNA reads as TGTGCCAGCAGGAGCTCCTACAATGAGCAGTTCTTC. Amino acid sequence: CASRSSYNEQFF.